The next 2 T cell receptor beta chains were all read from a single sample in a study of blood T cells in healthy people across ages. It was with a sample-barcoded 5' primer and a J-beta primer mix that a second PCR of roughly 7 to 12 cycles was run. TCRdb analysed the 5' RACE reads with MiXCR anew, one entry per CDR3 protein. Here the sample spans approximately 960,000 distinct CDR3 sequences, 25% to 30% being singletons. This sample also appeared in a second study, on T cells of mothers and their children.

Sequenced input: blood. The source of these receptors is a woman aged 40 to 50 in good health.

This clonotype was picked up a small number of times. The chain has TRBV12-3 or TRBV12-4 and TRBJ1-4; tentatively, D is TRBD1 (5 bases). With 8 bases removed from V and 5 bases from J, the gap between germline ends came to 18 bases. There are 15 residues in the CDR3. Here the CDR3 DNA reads TGTGCCAGCGGGGCAACGGGTCCCGGGAATGAAAAACTGTTTTTT. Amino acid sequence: CASGATGPGNEKLFF.

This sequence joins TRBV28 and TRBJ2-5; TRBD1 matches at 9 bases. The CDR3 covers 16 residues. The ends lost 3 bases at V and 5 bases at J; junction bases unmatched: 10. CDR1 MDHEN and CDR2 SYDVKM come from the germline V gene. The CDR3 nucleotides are TGTGCCAGCAGTTTCTCCGGGACAGGGAGTCAGGAGACCCAGTACTTC. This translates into CASSFSGTGSQETQYF.